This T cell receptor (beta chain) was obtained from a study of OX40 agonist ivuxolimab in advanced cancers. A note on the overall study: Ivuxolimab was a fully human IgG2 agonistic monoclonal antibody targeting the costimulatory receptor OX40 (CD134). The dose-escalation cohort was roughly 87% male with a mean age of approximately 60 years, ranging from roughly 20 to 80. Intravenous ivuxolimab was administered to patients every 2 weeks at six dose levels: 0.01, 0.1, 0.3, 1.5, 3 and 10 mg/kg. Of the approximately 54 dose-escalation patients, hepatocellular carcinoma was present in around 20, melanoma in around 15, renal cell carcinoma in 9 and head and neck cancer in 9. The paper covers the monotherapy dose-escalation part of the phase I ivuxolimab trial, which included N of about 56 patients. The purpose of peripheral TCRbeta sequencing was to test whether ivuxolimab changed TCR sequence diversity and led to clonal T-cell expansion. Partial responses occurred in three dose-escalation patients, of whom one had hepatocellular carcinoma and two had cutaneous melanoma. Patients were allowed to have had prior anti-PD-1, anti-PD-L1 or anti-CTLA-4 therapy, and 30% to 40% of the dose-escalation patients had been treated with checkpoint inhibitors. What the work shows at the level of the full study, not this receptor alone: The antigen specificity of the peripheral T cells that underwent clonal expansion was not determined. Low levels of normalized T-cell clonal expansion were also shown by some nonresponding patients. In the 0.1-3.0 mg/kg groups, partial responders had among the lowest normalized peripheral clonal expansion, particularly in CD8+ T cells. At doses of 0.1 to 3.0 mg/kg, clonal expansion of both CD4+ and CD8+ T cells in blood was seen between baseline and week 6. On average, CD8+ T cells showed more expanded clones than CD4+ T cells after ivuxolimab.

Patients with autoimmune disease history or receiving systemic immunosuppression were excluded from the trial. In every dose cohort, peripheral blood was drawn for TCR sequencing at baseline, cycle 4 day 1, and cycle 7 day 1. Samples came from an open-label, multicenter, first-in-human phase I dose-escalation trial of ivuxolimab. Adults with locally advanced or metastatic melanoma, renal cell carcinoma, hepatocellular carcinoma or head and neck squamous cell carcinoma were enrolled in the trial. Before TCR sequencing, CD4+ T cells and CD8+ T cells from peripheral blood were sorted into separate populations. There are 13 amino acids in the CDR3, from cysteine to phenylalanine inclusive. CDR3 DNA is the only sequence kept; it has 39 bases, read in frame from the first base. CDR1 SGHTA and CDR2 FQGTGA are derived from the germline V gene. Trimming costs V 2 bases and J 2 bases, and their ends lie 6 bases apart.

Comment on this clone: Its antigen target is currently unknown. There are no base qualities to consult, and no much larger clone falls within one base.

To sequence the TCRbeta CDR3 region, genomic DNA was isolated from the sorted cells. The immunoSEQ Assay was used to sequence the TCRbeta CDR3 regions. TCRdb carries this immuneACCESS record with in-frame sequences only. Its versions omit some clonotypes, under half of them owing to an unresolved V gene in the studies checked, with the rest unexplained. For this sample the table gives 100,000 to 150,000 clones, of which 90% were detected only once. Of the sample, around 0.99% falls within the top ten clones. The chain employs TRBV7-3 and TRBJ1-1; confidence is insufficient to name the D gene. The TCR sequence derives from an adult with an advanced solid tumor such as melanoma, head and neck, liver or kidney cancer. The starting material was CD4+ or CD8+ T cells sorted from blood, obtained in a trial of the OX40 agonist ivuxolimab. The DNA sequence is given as TGTGCCAGCAGCTTAGCGACCAACACTGAAGCTTTCTTT. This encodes CASSLATNTEAFF.